This T cell receptor beta chain derives from a study of blood T cell repertoires in COVID-19. Study at large: Spain, Italy and the United States supplied samples that represented acute and convalescent COVID-19.

CDR1 ENHRY and CDR2 SYGVKD come from the germline V gene. Trimming took 8 bases from V and 4 from J, leaving 14 bases between them. There are 13 residues in the CDR3. Measured with immunoSEQ multiplex PCR; TCRdb has only the in-frame clones, and not every one. The data hold 350,000 to 400,000 clones, with roughly 87% observed a single time. The age range of participants was about 18 to 100 years, with residence in some 25 US areas. Assignments of participants to cohorts depended upon their own reported clinical history. The chain has TRBV10-3 and TRBJ1-2; a possible D gene is TRBD1 (5 bases). The specimen sequenced was PBMCs or T cells enriched from blood (not recorded which). The TCR comes from a woman aged 30 to 39 who had recovered from COVID-19. CDR3 loop: CAIAMGLTYGYTF. The CDR3 nucleotides are TGTGCCATCGCCATGGGACTTACCTATGGCTACACCTTC.